Here is one T cell receptor (beta chain) with its context. In the original analysis: Reference gene primer amplification gave estimated nucleated cell counts. Only in-frame clones appear in the TCRdb table, and some are missing; sequencing was by immunoSEQ multiplex PCR. That table supplies the V and J calls and clone size; D and trimming were determined from the DNA. This table has fewer than 120,000 clones, around 90% appearing once. This sample stems from a study of blood T cell repertoires in COVID-19. Study as a whole: Spain, Italy and the United States supplied samples that represented acute and convalescent COVID-19. The cDNA or gDNA used as material had been derived from T cells, B-cell-depleted T cells, or PBMCs.

This CDR3 is built from 17 residues. Per the germline V gene, CDR1 is SGHDN and CDR2 is FVKESK. J lost 2 bases, V lost 0 bases, and 5 bases had no gene match. This chain links TRBV14 with TRBJ2-7, with 12 bases fitting TRBD2. The sequencing sample was made of peripheral blood. The TCR originated in a woman aged 45-59 years with acute or convalescent COVID-19. DNA for the CDR3: TGTGCCAGCAGCCAAGATCGGGGACTAGCGGGTACCTACGAGCAGTACTTC. As protein: CASSQDRGLAGTYEQYF.